These T cell receptor beta chains were read from a single sample in a study of control samples from healthy donors and cancer patients. Clones were sequenced by immunoSEQ multiplex PCR, and TCRdb holds only the in-frame ones, with some missing. The table records about 170,000 clones, under 95% of them present only once. Input material: blood. The origin of the receptors is a young woman in good health. Both conserved end residues are part of each CDR3. Fields, in order: V gene, J gene, CDR3 length, D gene, clone size, CDR3 protein, CDR3 DNA. The D gene is left open where the match is weak. The size entry is marked missing in some rows and otherwise reads once, few, many or a size class.

v_call: TRBV18; j_call: TRBJ1-2; cdr3_length: 16; d_call: NA; clone_size: NA; cdr3_aa: CASSGNPGPASYGYTF; cdr3_nt: TGTGCCAGCTCAGGCAACCCCGGCCCCGCCAGCTATGGCTACACCTTC
v_call: TRBV3-1/TRBV3-2; j_call: TRBJ2-2; cdr3_length: 13; d_call: NA; clone_size: once; cdr3_aa: CASTYGADGELFF; cdr3_nt: TGTGCCAGCACGTACGGGGCGGACGGGGAGCTGTTTTTT
v_call: TRBV3-1/TRBV3-2; j_call: TRBJ2-3; cdr3_length: 13; d_call: NA; clone_size: once; cdr3_aa: CASSQDQGDNRYF; cdr3_nt: TGTGCCAGCAGCCAAGATCAAGGGGATAATAGGTATTTT
v_call: TRBV12-3/TRBV12-4; j_call: TRBJ1-5; cdr3_length: 12; d_call: NA; clone_size: NA; cdr3_aa: CASSLRDQPQHF; cdr3_nt: TGTGCCAGCAGTTTACGGGATCAGCCCCAGCATTTT
v_call: TRBV5-1; j_call: TRBJ2-3; cdr3_length: 15; d_call: TRBD1; clone_size: NA; cdr3_aa: CASSFDRGRGDTQYF; cdr3_nt: TGCGCCAGCAGCTTCGACAGGGGGCGAGGAGATACGCAGTATTTT
v_call: TRBV6-2/TRBV6-3; j_call: TRBJ1-1; cdr3_length: 14; d_call: NA; clone_size: NA; cdr3_aa: CASSYHTWPTEAFF; cdr3_nt: TGTGCCAGCAGTTACCATACATGGCCCACTGAAGCTTTCTTT
v_call: TRBV4-1; j_call: TRBJ2-1; cdr3_length: 13; d_call: TRBD2; clone_size: NA; cdr3_aa: CASSHILATEQFF; cdr3_nt: TGCGCCAGCAGCCACATACTAGCGACTGAGCAGTTCTTC
v_call: TRBV21-1; j_call: TRBJ1-2; cdr3_length: 15; d_call: NA; clone_size: NA; cdr3_aa: CASSPLRTGSPGYTF; cdr3_nt: TGTGCCAGCAGCCCTCTTAGGACAGGCTCCCCGGGCTACACCTTC
v_call: TRBV4-2; j_call: TRBJ2-5; cdr3_length: 17; d_call: TRBD2; clone_size: NA; cdr3_aa: CASSQVHLAGGQETQYF; cdr3_nt: TGTGCCAGCAGCCAAGTTCATCTAGCGGGAGGTCAAGAGACCCAGTACTTC
v_call: TRBV24-1; j_call: TRBJ1-6; cdr3_length: 15; d_call: NA; clone_size: once; cdr3_aa: CATSGVGGVDSPLHF; cdr3_nt: TGTGCCACCAGTGGGGTGGGAGGCGTCGACTCACCCCTCCACTTT
v_call: TRBV12-3/TRBV12-4; j_call: TRBJ1-2; cdr3_length: 12; d_call: NA; clone_size: NA; cdr3_aa: CASTSGGGGYTF; cdr3_nt: TGTGCCAGCACCTCCGGGGGCGGCGGCTACACCTTC
v_call: TRBV7-2; j_call: TRBJ2-2; cdr3_length: 13; d_call: NA; clone_size: NA; cdr3_aa: CASTLSSSGELFF; cdr3_nt: TGTGCCAGCACCCTTTCTAGCTCCGGGGAGCTGTTTTTT
v_call: TRBV6-5; j_call: TRBJ2-7; cdr3_length: 13; d_call: TRBD2; clone_size: NA; cdr3_aa: CASTASGIYEQYF; cdr3_nt: TGTGCCAGCACCGCTAGCGGGATTTACGAGCAGTACTTC
v_call: TRBV6-5; j_call: TRBJ1-5; cdr3_length: 13; d_call: NA; clone_size: NA; cdr3_aa: CASGRGGNQPQHF; cdr3_nt: TGTGCCAGCGGTCGGGGTGGCAATCAGCCCCAGCATTTT
v_call: TRBV6-1; j_call: TRBJ2-2; cdr3_length: 18; d_call: TRBD1; clone_size: NA; cdr3_aa: CASSAYRGQARGTGELFF; cdr3_nt: TGTGCCAGCAGTGCGTACCGAGGACAGGCTAGGGGCACCGGGGAGCTGTTTTTT
v_call: TRBV6-5; j_call: TRBJ2-7; cdr3_length: 15; d_call: NA; clone_size: NA; cdr3_aa: CAIAPSGRGPYEQYF; cdr3_nt: TGTGCCATCGCCCCCTCCGGCAGGGGTCCGTACGAGCAGTACTTC
v_call: TRBV4-1; j_call: TRBJ1-2; cdr3_length: 13; d_call: NA; clone_size: NA; cdr3_aa: CASSGRENYGYTF; cdr3_nt: TGCGCCAGCAGTGGCAGGGAAAACTATGGCTACACCTTC
v_call: TRBV7-3; j_call: TRBJ2-7; cdr3_length: 13; d_call: TRBD1; clone_size: NA; cdr3_aa: CASSSDRANEQYF; cdr3_nt: TGTGCCAGCAGCTCGGACAGGGCCAACGAGCAGTACTTC
v_call: TRBV2; j_call: TRBJ1-2; cdr3_length: 14; d_call: TRBD1; clone_size: few; cdr3_aa: CASSEPDRGYGYTF; cdr3_nt: TGTGCCAGCAGTGAACCGGACAGGGGCTATGGCTACACCTTC
v_call: TRBV6-5; j_call: TRBJ1-1; cdr3_length: 15; d_call: NA; clone_size: NA; cdr3_aa: CASSYSAGRYTEAFF; cdr3_nt: TGTGCCAGCAGTTACTCAGCAGGGAGGTACACTGAAGCTTTCTTT
v_call: TRBV20-1; j_call: TRBJ1-1; cdr3_length: 13; d_call: NA; clone_size: NA; cdr3_aa: CSASLRMNTEAFF; cdr3_nt: TGCAGTGCTAGTCTACGGATGAACACTGAAGCTTTCTTT